This record concerns one TCR beta chain sequence. What it recognizes is unknown. This specimen belongs to a study of tumor-infiltrating lymphocytes in localized non-small cell lung cancer. The study, taken as a whole, reports: No T-cell fraction difference was seen between IM1 and IM2 tumors. TCR sequencing covered a subset of patients with enough tissue.

J was trimmed by 6 bases and V by 6 bases; bases with no gene match: 9. CDR1 is MDHEN and CDR2 is SYDVKM in the germline V gene. This CDR3 is 15 amino acids long. TCRdb's table, derived via immunoSEQ multiplex PCR, lists solely in-frame clones and lacks some. The sample holds roughly 8,900 clones, 68% seen once. This receptor was taken from a human donor with non-small cell lung cancer. Sequencing was done on a sample of uninvolved lung tissue not adjacent to the tumor. The chain uses TRBV28 and TRBJ2-5; 11 bases line up with TRBD2. The CDR3 DNA is TGTGCCAGCAGCCCTACTAGCGGGAGTAGGAAGACCCAGTACTTC. The encoded protein is CASSPTSGSRKTQYF.